Detailed here is one T cell receptor beta chain. After removal of 4 bases from V and 0 bases from J, the junction contained 25 bases not matched to a gene. CDR1 is WNHNN, CDR2 SYGVQD, per germline (reference sequence). This CDR3 is 24 amino acids long. In the original analysis: Amplification with reference gene primers provided the estimates of nucleated cell counts. Profiled with immunoSEQ multiplex PCR; TCRdb holds only in-frame clones, not every one. V and J calls and clone size follow that table, whereas D and trimming were derived from the DNA. The sample has over 50,000 clones; about 86% are singletons. These data come from a study of blood T cell repertoires in COVID-19. About the research overall: The samples span acute and convalescent COVID-19 from the United States, Italy and Spain.

This chain joins TRBV10-1 and TRBJ2-7, with TRBD2 matching 15 bases. Source material: peripheral blood. The sequence derives from a human donor in a cohort sampled during active COVID-19. CDR3 amino acids: CASSAFQGRGQGTSGRLSSYEQYF. The CDR3 DNA reads as TGCGCCAGCAGTGCGTTCCAAGGGAGGGGGCAGGGGACTAGCGGGAGGTTAAGCTCCTACGAGCAGTACTTC.